This T cell receptor beta chain was identified in a study of blood T cell repertoires in COVID-19. Study in general: Sites across the United States, Italy and Spain contributed samples from acute and convalescent COVID-19. PBMCs, B-cell-depleted T cells, or T cells provided the cDNA or gDNA that made up the material.

Study processing details: Nucleated cell number was recorded as an estimate derived from reference gene primer amplification. Profiled with immunoSEQ multiplex PCR; TCRdb holds only in-frame clones, not every one. D and trimming come from the DNA, and the V and J calls and clone size come from that table. The sample contains 120,000 to 150,000 clones, 80% to 90% of which appear only once. The sample comprised peripheral blood. This TCR was sampled from a woman of 80 years or more with acute or convalescent COVID-19.

The CDR3 loop is CASSPLRLALTDTQYF. The CDR3 DNA reads TGTGCCAGCTCACCACTCAGACTAGCGTTGACAGATACGCAGTATTTT. The rearrangement uses TRBV18 and TRBJ2-3; TRBD2 matches at 8 bases. The CDR3 has 16 residues. The germline gives CDR1 KGHSH, CDR2 LQKENI. After removal of 1 base from V and 3 bases from J, the junction contained 6 bases not matched to a gene.